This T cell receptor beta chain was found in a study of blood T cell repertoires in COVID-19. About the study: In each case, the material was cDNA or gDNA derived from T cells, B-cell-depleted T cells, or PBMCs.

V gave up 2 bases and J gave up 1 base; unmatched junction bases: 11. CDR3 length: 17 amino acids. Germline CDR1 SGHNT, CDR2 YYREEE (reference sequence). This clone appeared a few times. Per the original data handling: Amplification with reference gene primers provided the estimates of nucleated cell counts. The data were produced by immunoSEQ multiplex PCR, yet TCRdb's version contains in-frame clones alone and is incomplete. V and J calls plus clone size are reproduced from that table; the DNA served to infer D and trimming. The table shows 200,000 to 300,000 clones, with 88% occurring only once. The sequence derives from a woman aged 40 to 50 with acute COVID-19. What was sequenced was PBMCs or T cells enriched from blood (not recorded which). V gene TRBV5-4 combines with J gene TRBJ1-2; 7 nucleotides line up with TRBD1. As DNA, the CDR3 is TGTGCCAGCAGCTTACGGGGGCAGGGGGGCAGTAACTATGGCTACACCTTC. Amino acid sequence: CASSLRGQGGSNYGYTF.